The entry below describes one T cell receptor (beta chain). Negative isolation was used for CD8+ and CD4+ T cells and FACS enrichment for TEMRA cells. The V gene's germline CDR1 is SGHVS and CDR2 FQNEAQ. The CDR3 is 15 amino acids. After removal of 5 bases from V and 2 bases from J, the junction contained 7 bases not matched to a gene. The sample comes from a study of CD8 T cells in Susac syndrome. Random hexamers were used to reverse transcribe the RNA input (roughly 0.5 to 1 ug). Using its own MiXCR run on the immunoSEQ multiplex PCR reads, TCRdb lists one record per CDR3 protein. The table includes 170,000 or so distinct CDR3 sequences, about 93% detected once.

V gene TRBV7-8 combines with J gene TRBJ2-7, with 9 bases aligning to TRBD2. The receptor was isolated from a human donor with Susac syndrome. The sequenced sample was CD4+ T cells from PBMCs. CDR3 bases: TGTGCCAGCAGCCCGGGACTAGCAGACACCTACGAGCAGTACTTC. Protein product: CASSPGLADTYEQYF.